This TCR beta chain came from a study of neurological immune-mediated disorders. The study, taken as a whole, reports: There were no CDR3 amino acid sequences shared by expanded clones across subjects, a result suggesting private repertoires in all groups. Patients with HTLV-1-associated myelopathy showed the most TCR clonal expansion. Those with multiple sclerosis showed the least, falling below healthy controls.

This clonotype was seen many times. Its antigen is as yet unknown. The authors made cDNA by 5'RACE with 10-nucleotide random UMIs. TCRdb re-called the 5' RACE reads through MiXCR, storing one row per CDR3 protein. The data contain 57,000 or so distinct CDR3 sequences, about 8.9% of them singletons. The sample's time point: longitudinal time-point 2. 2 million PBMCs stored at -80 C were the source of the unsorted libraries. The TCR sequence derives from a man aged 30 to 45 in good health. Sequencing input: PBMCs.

CDR3 amino acids: CTSSAGEQFF. Here the CDR3 DNA reads TGCACCAGTTCAGCCGGTGAGCAGTTCTTC. The rearrangement uses TRBV29-1 and TRBJ2-1; D remains ambiguous. In germline, CDR1 is SQVTM, CDR2 ANQGSEA. The CDR3 totals 10 residues.